The T cell receptor (beta chain) described here comes from a study of CD8 T cells in Susac syndrome. Trimming took off 3 bases at V and 2 bases at J, with 5 bases between the two ends. Per the germline V gene, CDR1 is SGHVS and CDR2 is FQNEAQ. The CDR3 covers 12 residues. RNA was extracted with the RNeasy kit, and a quantity of 0.5 to 1 ug was reverse transcribed using random hexamers. TCRdb re-analysed the immunoSEQ multiplex PCR reads in MiXCR, keeping a single row per CDR3 protein. The sample yields just under 95,000 distinct CDR3 sequences, around 94% seen once. The sample consisted of CD4+ T cells from PBMCs. The chain is built from TRBV7-8 and TRBJ2-7; no firm D call. The TCR originated in a human donor with Susac syndrome. The CDR3 region has the DNA TGTGCCAGCAGCTTCTCTACCTACGAGCAGTACTTC. It encodes CASSFSTYEQYF.